This note documents a single TCR beta chain sequence. Antigen specificity is unknown. Method: immunoSEQ multiplex PCR; TCRdb's copy keeps in-frame clones and lacks some. Among about 130,000 clones listed, 75% to 90% were seen once. The germline CDR1 and CDR2 sequences are SGHAT and FQNNGV. The length of the CDR3 is 13 residues. Losses at the gene ends were 7 bases for V and 5 bases for J; bases not matched to a gene: 7. The source of the sample is a study of T cell responses to AZD1222 COVID-19 vaccine. General observations from the study: Receipt of two AZD1222 doses was followed by a rise in Spike-specific TCR breadth and depth. Among vaccine-associated CD4 TCRs, coverage spanned spike, with dominance at 160-218 and 743-854. Regions left unmutated in variants are reportedly the target of nearly half of spike-specific TCRs. White British people made up most donors, females outnumbered males, and clonal diversity was possibly underestimated.

The chain joins TRBV11-2 to TRBJ2-5; 7 nucleotides match TRBD2. The sequences come from peripheral blood, collected on day 0 of AZD1222 vaccination. This TCR came from an adult in good health. DNA of the CDR3: TGTGCCAGCAACGCGGGGGTTCGGGAGACCCAGTACTTC. Translating it yields CASNAGVRETQYF. Drawing the rest from reference TRBV11-2 and TRBJ2-5, the complete variable domain is EAGVAQSPRYKIIEKRQSVAFWCNPISGHATLYWYQQILGQGPKLLIQFQNNGVVDDSQLPKDRFSAERLKGVDSTLKIQPAKLEDSAVYLCASNAGVRETQYFGPGTRLLVL.